A selection of T cell receptor beta chains follows, all from one sample in a study of post-analysis software for immune sequencing data. MiXCR, applied by TCRdb to the PCR reads, yields one record per CDR3 protein. The sample carries 150,000 to 200,000 distinct CDR3 sequences, approximately 28% recorded once. Input material: blood. All receptors derive from a girl between 10 and 17 years old with multiple sclerosis. CDR3s include the opening cysteine and the closing phenylalanine or tryptophan. A D gene is named only where the DNA matches it firmly. Rows may omit the clone size; those that give it use once, few, many or a size class.

V: TRBV29-1; size: -; D: -; J: TRBJ2-1; CDR3: CSVVRQVDYNEQFF; DNA: TGCAGCGTTGTTAGACAGGTCGACTACAATGAGCAGTTCTTC
V: TRBV7-3; size: many; D: -; J: TRBJ2-1; CDR3: CASSLGVGGNEQFF; DNA: TGTGCCAGCAGCTTGGGGGTAGGGGGCAATGAGCAGTTCTTC
V: TRBV30; size: few; D: -; J: TRBJ1-1; CDR3: CAWSVKDSLNTEAFF; DNA: TGTGCCTGGAGTGTTAAGGACAGCCTTAACACTGAAGCTTTCTTT
V: TRBV5-1; size: few; D: -; J: TRBJ2-2; CDR3: CASSRQVDTGELFF; DNA: TGCGCCAGTTCTCGACAGGTCGACACCGGGGAGCTGTTTTTT
V: TRBV3-1; size: few; D: TRBD1; J: TRBJ1-4; CDR3: CASSQDLVGQGLFF; DNA: TGTGCCAGCAGCCAAGATCTGGTGGGACAGGGACTGTTTTTT
V: TRBV7-9; size: -; D: -; J: TRBJ2-1; CDR3: CACSRDSLVTEQFF; DNA: TGTGCCTGCAGCCGGGACTCCCTAGTGACCGAGCAGTTCTTC
V: TRBV20-1; size: -; D: -; J: TRBJ1-5; CDR3: CSAKDTAWRSQHF; DNA: TGCAGTGCCAAGGACACCGCGTGGCGGTCCCAGCATTTT
V: TRBV15; size: once; D: -; J: TRBJ1-1; CDR3: CATSLSKNTEAFF; DNA: TGTGCCACCAGCCTGTCCAAGAACACTGAAGCTTTCTTT
V: TRBV9; size: -; D: -; J: TRBJ1-6; CDR3: CASSSHGGWDSPLHF; DNA: TGTGCCAGCAGCTCGCATGGGGGGTGGGATTCACCCCTCCACTTT
V: TRBV20-1; size: once; D: -; J: TRBJ1-5; CDR3: CSATTGTSNKPQHF; DNA: TGCAGTGCTACTACAGGGACTAGCAATAAGCCCCAGCATTTT
V: TRBV12-3/TRBV12-4; size: -; D: -; J: TRBJ1-5; CDR3: CASSWGVNQPQHF; DNA: TGTGCCAGCAGTTGGGGGGTTAATCAGCCCCAGCATTTT
V: TRBV21-1; size: few; D: -; J: TRBJ2-1; CDR3: CASSRLAGGSDEQFF; DNA: TGTGCCAGCAGCAGGTTAGCGGGAGGCAGCGACGAGCAGTTCTTC
V: TRBV5-1; size: many; D: -; J: TRBJ2-3; CDR3: CASSSGGSADTQYF; DNA: TGCGCCAGCAGCTCCGGGGGCTCCGCAGATACGCAGTATTTT
V: TRBV4-1; size: many; D: TRBD1; J: TRBJ1-2; CDR3: CASSQGTGASGYTF; DNA: TGCGCCAGCAGCCAAGGGACAGGCGCGAGTGGCTACACCTTC
V: TRBV7-2; size: few; D: -; J: TRBJ1-6; CDR3: CASSTQTTVNSPLHF; DNA: TGTGCCAGCAGCACCCAGACGACAGTAAATTCACCCCTCCACTTT
V: TRBV19; size: few; D: TRBD2; J: TRBJ2-5; CDR3: CASNQLALKETQYF; DNA: TGTGCCAGTAATCAACTAGCGCTAAAAGAGACCCAGTACTTC
V: TRBV20-1; size: many; D: TRBD2; J: TRBJ2-1; CDR3: CSAVISGSRHNEQFF; DNA: TGCAGTGCCGTGATAAGCGGGAGTCGCCACAATGAGCAGTTCTTC
V: TRBV4-2; size: -; D: -; J: TRBJ2-5; CDR3: CASSPGPSSQETQYF; DNA: TGTGCCAGCAGCCCGGGCCCCTCCTCTCAAGAGACCCAGTACTTC
V: TRBV7-9; size: many; D: TRBD2; J: TRBJ2-7; CDR3: CASSLASGLDEQYF; DNA: TGTGCCAGCAGCTTGGCTAGCGGGCTCGACGAGCAGTACTTC
V: TRBV7-8; size: many; D: -; J: TRBJ2-1; CDR3: CASSGGTVYNEQFF; DNA: TGTGCCAGCAGCGGAGGGACAGTATACAATGAGCAGTTCTTC
V: TRBV19; size: few; D: TRBD1; J: TRBJ2-7; CDR3: CASSIRHRDRGTYEQYF; DNA: TGTGCCAGTAGTATCCGACACCGGGACAGGGGGACCTACGAGCAGTACTTC
V: TRBV5-1; size: -; D: -; J: TRBJ2-2; CDR3: CASSLRTRRNTGELFF; DNA: TGCGCCAGCAGCTTACGGACCCGAAGAAACACCGGGGAGCTGTTTTTT
V: TRBV2; size: few; D: -; J: TRBJ2-1; CDR3: CASSDVWMSEQFF; DNA: TGTGCCAGCAGTGACGTATGGATGAGTGAGCAGTTCTTC
V: TRBV15; size: many; D: -; J: TRBJ2-7; CDR3: CATSRGPPYSYEQYF; DNA: TGTGCCACCAGCAGAGGTCCACCATACTCCTACGAGCAGTACTTC
V: TRBV6-5; size: many; D: -; J: TRBJ2-3; CDR3: CASWNLGTDTQYF; DNA: TGTGCCAGCTGGAATTTGGGCACAGATACGCAGTATTTT
V: TRBV5-5; size: -; D: TRBD1; J: TRBJ1-3; CDR3: CASSQTGAFGNTIYF; DNA: TGTGCCAGCAGCCAAACAGGGGCCTTTGGAAACACCATATATTTT
V: TRBV7-2; size: few; D: -; J: TRBJ2-3; CDR3: CASSLYADTQYF; DNA: TGTGCCAGCAGCTTGTATGCAGATACGCAGTATTTT
V: TRBV14; size: few; D: TRBD2; J: TRBJ2-1; CDR3: CASSQASGRPYNEQFF; DNA: TGTGCCAGCAGCCAGGCCAGCGGGAGGCCCTACAATGAGCAGTTCTTC
V: TRBV7-2; size: few; D: TRBD2; J: TRBJ2-1; CDR3: CASSLVGEAGGRYNEQFF; DNA: TGTGCCAGCAGCTTAGTCGGAGAAGCGGGAGGGCGCTACAATGAGCAGTTCTTC
V: TRBV20-1; size: few; D: -; J: TRBJ2-5; CDR3: CSARGIRESQETQYF; DNA: TGCAGTGCTAGGGGGATAAGGGAGAGCCAAGAGACCCAGTACTTC
V: TRBV13; size: -; D: TRBD2; J: TRBJ2-7; CDR3: CASSSTGRFSGPPPSYEQYF; DNA: TGTGCCAGCAGCTCAACCGGGAGGTTCTCGGGGCCCCCACCTTCCTACGAGCAGTACTTC
V: TRBV6-4; size: -; D: TRBD1; J: TRBJ2-7; CDR3: CASSVTGGYEQYF; DNA: TGTGCCAGCTCTGTAACAGGGGGGTACGAGCAGTACTTC
V: TRBV7-2; size: -; D: -; J: TRBJ2-3; CDR3: CASSLGDPGTTTDTQYF; DNA: TGTGCCAGCAGCTTAGGGGACCCCGGGACAACCACAGATACGCAGTATTTT
V: TRBV2; size: -; D: -; J: TRBJ2-7; CDR3: CASSESSGSYEQYF; DNA: TGTGCCAGCAGTGAATCCAGCGGCTCCTACGAGCAGTACTTC
V: TRBV27; size: -; D: TRBD1; J: TRBJ2-2; CDR3: CASSLLTGSGELFF; DNA: TGTGCCAGCAGTTTATTGACAGGGTCCGGGGAGCTGTTTTTT